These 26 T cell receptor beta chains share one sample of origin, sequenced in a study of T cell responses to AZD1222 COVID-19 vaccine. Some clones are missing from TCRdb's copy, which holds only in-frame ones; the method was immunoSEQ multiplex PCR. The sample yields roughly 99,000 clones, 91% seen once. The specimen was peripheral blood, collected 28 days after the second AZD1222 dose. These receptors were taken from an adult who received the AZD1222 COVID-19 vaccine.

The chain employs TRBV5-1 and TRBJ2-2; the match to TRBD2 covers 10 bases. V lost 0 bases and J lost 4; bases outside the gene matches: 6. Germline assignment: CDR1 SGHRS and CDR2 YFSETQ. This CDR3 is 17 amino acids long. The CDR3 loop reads CASSLAALAGLTGELFF. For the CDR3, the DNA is TGCGCCAGCAGCTTGGCCGCACTAGCGGGACTCACCGGGGAGCTGTTTTTT.

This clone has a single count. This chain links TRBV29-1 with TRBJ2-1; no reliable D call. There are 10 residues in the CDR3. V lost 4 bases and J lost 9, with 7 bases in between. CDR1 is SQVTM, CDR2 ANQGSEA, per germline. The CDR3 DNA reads TGCAGCGTTGTGGGCTTTGAGCAGTTCTTC. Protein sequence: CSVVGFEQFF.

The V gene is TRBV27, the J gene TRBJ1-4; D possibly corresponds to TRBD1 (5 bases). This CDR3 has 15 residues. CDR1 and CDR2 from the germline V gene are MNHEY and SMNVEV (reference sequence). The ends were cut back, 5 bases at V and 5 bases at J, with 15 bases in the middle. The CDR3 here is CASSTSRGYNEKLFF. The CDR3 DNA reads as TGTGCCAGCAGTACATCAAGGGGCTACAATGAAAAACTGTTTTTT.

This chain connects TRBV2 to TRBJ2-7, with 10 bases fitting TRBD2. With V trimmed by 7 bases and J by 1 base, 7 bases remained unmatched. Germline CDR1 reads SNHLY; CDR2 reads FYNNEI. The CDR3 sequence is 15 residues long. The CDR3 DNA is TGTGCCAGCACCCCGACTAGCGGGCGATCCTACGAGCAGTACTTC. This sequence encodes CASTPTSGRSYEQYF.

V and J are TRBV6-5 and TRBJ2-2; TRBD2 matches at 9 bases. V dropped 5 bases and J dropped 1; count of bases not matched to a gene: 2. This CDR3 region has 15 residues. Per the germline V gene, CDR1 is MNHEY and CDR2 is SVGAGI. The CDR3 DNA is TGTGCCAGCAGTCGGACTAGCGAGAACACCGGGGAGCTGTTTTTT. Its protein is CASSRTSENTGELFF.

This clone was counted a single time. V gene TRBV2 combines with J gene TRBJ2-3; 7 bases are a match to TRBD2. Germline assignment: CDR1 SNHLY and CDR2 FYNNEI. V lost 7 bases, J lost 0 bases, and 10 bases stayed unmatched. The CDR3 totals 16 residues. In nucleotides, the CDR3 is TGTGCCAGCACCCTCGAGCGGGAAACTAGCACAGATACGCAGTATTTT. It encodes CASTLERETSTDTQYF.

The CDR3 DNA follows: TGTGCCAGCAGTCAAGACAGGAACAATCAGCCCCAGCATTTT. It codes for CASSQDRNNQPQHF. The chain links TRBV28 to TRBJ1-5; perhaps TRBD1 as D (6 bases). The CDR3 loop spans 14 amino acids. Between the trimmed V and J ends, which lost 5 bases and 3 bases, there was a span of 11 bases. Germline loops: CDR1 MDHEN, CDR2 SYDVKM.

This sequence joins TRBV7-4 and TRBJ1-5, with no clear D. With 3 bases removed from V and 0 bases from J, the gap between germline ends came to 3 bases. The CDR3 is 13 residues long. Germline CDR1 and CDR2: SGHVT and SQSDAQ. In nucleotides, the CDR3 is TGTGCCAGCAGCTTTTATAGCAATCAGCCCCAGCATTTT. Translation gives CASSFYSNQPQHF. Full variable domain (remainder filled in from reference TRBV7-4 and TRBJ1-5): GAGVSQSPRYKVAKRGRDVALRCDSISGHVTLYWYRQTLGQGSEVLTYSQSDAQRDKSGRPSGRFSAERPERSVSTLKIQRTEQGDSAVYLCASSFYSNQPQHFGDGTRLSIL.

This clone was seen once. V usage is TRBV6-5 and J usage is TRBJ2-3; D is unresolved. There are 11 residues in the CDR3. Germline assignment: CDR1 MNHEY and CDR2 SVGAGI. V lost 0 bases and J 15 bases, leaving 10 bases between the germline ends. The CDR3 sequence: CASSYSTRIYF. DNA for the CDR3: TGTGCCAGCAGTTACTCCACTCGCATTTATTTT.

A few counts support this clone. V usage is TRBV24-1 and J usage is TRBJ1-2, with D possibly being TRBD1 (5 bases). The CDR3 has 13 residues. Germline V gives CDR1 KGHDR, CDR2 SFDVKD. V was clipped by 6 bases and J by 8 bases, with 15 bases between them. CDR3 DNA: TGTGCCACCAGTCGGGGCCAAGTGGAAGGCTACACCTTC. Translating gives CATSRGQVEGYTF.

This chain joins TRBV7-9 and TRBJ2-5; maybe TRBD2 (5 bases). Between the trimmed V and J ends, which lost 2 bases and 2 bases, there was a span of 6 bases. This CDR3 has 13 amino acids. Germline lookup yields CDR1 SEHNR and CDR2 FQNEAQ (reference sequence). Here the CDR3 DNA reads TGTGCCAGCAGCTTAAGAGGGCAAGAGACCCAGTACTTC. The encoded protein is CASSLRGQETQYF.

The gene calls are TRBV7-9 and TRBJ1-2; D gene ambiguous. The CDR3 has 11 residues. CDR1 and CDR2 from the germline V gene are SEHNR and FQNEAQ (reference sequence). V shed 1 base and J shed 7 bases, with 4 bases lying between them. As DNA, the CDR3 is TGTGCCAGCAGCTTAGTAGGTGGCTACACCTTC. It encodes CASSLVGGYTF.

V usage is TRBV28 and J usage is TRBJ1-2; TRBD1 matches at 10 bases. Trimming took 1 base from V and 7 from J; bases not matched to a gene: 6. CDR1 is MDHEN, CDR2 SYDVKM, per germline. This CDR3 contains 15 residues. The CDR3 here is CASSLSPGQGGGYTF. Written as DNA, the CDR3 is TGTGCCAGCAGTTTATCTCCCGGACAGGGGGGTGGCTACACCTTC.

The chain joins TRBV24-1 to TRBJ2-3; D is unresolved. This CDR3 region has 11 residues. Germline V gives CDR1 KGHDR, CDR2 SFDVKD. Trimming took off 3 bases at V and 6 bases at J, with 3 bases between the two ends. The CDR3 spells CATSDRDTQYF. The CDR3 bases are TGTGCCACCAGTGATCGGGATACGCAGTATTTT.

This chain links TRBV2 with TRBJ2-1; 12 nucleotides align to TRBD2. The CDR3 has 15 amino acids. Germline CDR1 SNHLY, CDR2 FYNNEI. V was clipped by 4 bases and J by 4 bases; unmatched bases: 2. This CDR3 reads CASSVGTSGYNEQFF. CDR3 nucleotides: TGTGCCAGCAGTGTCGGGACTAGCGGGTACAATGAGCAGTTCTTC.

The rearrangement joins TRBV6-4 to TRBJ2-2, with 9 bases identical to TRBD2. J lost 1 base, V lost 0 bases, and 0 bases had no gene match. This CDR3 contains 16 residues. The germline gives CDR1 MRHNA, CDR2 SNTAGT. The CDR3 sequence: CASSDSTSGNTGELFF. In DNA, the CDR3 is TGTGCCAGCAGTGACTCGACTAGCGGGAACACCGGGGAGCTGTTTTTT.

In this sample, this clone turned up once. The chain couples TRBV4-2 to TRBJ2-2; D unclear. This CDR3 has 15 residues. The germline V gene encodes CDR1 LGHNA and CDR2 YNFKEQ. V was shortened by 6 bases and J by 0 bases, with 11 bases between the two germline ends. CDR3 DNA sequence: TGTGCCAGCAGGCGAGGTGGGACGAACACCGGGGAGCTGTTTTTT. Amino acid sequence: CASRRGGTNTGELFF.

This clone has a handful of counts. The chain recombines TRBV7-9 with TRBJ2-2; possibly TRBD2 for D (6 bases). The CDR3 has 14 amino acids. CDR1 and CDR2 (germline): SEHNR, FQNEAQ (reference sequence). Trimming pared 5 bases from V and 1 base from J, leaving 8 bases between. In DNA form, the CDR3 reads TGTGCCAGCAGCCCGGGACTGAACACCGGGGAGCTGTTTTTT. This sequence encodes CASSPGLNTGELFF.

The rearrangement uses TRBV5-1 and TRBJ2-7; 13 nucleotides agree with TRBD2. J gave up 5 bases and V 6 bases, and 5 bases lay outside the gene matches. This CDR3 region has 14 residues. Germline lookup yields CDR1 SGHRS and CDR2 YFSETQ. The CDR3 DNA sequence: TGCGCCAGCACGACCGGGACTAGCGGGAACGAGCAGTACTTC. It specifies CASTTGTSGNEQYF. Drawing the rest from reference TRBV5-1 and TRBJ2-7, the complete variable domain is KAGVTQTPRYLIKTRGQQVTLSCSPISGHRSVSWYQQTPGQGLQFLFEYFSETQRNKGNFPGRFSGRQFSNSRSEMNVSTLELGDSALYLCASTTGTSGNEQYFGPGTRLTVT.

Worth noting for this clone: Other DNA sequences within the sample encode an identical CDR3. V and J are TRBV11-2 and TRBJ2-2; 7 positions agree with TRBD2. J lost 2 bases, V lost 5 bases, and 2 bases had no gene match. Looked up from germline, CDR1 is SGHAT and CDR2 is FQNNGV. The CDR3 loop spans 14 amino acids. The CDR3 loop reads CASSLGLNTGELFF. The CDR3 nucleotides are TGTGCCAGCAGCCTGGGACTAAACACCGGGGAGCTGTTTTTT.

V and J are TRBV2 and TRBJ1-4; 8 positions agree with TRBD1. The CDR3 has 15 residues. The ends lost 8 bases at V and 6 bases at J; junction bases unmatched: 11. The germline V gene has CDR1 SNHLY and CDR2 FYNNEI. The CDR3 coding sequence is TGTGCCAGCCGTATATCCACGACAGGGGATGAAAAACTGTTTTTT. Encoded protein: CASRISTTGDEKLFF.

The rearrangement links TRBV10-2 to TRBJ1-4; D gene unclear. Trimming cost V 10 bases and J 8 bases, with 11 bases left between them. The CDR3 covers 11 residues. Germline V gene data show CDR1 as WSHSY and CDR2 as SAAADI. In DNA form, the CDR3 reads TGCGCCACCCGACGCGAGGAAAAACTGTTTTTT. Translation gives CATRREEKLFF.

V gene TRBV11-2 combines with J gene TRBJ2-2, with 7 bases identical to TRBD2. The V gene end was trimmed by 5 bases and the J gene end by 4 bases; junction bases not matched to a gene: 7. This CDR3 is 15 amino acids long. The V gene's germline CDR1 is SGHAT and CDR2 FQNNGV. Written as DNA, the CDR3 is TGTGCCAGCAGCCCTGCTTGGGGGGGCACCGGGGAGCTGTTTTTT. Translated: CASSPAWGGTGELFF.

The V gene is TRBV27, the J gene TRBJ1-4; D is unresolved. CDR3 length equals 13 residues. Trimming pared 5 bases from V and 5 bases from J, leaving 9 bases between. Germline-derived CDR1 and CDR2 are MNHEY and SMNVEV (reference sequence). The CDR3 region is CASSQRRNEKLFF. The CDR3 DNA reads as TGTGCCAGCAGTCAACGGAGAAATGAAAAACTGTTTTTT. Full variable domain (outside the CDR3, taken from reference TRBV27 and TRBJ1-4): EAQVTQNPRYLITVTGKKLTVTCSQNMNHEYMSWYRQDPGLGLRQIYYSMNVEVTDKGDVPEGYKVSRKEKRNFPLILESPSPNQTSLYFCASSQRRNEKLFFGSGTQLSVL.

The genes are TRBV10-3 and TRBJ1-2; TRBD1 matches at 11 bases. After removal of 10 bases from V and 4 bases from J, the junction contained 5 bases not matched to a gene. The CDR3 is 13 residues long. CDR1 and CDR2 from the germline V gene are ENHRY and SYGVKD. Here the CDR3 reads CATIGQGAYGYTF. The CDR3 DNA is TGTGCCACCATAGGACAGGGGGCCTATGGCTACACCTTC.

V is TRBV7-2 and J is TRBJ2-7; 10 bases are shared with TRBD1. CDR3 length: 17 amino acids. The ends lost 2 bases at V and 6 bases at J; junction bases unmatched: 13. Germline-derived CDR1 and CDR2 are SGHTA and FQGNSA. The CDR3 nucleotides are TGTGCCAGCAGCTTACGGCCCGGAGGACAGGGGGAGGGCGAGCAGTACTTC. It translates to CASSLRPGGQGEGEQYF.